This record concerns one T cell receptor beta chain sequence. This sample is part of a study of blood T cell repertoires in COVID-19. Libraries were prepared by immunoSEQ multiplex PCR; TCRdb keeps only in-frame clonotypes and omits some of them. The sample contains around 230,000 clones, 80% to 90% of which appear only once. The CDR3 has 15 amino acids. Germline CDR1 and CDR2: LNHNV and YYDKDF (reference sequence). The V gene lost 1 base and the J gene lost 0 bases, with 8 bases spanning the gap. Sequencing was carried out using peripheral blood. J is TRBJ2-3 and V is TRBV15; maybe TRBD1 (6 bases). This clonotype was sampled from a woman aged 40 to 50 with active or convalescent COVID-19. Here the CDR3 DNA reads TGTGCCACCAGCAGAGGAGGGGGAAGCACAGATACGCAGTATTTT. Translating gives CATSRGGGSTDTQYF.